The 9 T cell receptor beta chains reported below all come from one sample, sequenced in a study of T cells in Graves' hyperthyroidism and ophthalmopathy. What was amplified from RNA transcripts were TCR beta CDR3 regions. When the TCR CDR3 underwent first-round RT-PCR, the HTBI primer set was used. TCRdb fed the multiplex PCR reads into MiXCR, producing one record per CDR3 protein. The data show under 800,000 distinct CDR3 sequences, with approximately 14% seen just once and 10% held by the top ten. Sequenced input: blood. The receptors were sampled from a young woman with Graves' hyperthyroidism.

This clonotype has ten or more counts. This chain joins TRBV30 and TRBJ1-1; D is ambiguous. CDR1 is GTSNPN, CDR2 SVGIG, per germline (reference sequence). Deletions cut 0 bases from V and 4 bases from J, with 15 bases between. The CDR3 is 15 amino acids. The CDR3 region has the DNA TGTGCCTGGAGTGTGGGAAGGGTGAGGATCACTGAAGCTTTCTTT. As protein: CAWSVGRVRITEAFF.

The V and J genes are TRBV6-1 and TRBJ2-5, with D possibly TRBD1 on 6 matching bases. This CDR3 is 15 amino acids long. Looked up from germline, CDR1 is MNHNS and CDR2 is SASEGT. V lost 11 bases, J lost 4 bases, and 23 bases lay in between. The CDR3 is CALAYRVSFPETQYF. In nucleotides, the CDR3 is TGTGCCCTCGCTTACAGGGTTTCCTTCCCAGAGACCCAGTACTTC.

This clonotype was found a few times. The chain employs TRBV18 and TRBJ2-2, with 8 bases aligning to TRBD1. This CDR3 is 16 amino acids long. Germline assignment: CDR1 KGHSH and CDR2 LQKENI. V trimming: 0 bases; J trimming: 3 bases; junction bases outside the gene matches: 3. The CDR3 DNA follows: TGTGCCAGCTCACCACCGGGACAGGAGTACACCGGGGAGCTGTTTTTT. Residues: CASSPPGQEYTGELFF.

Here the CDR3 DNA reads TGTGCCATCAGTGAGGGACAGGAGCATTTT. Protein: CAISEGQEHF. The chain couples TRBV10-3 to TRBJ1-5; 7 bases are a match to TRBD1. Losses at the gene ends were 2 bases for V and 14 bases for J; bases not matched to a gene: 0. Looked up from germline, CDR1 is ENHRY and CDR2 is SYGVKD. The CDR3 contains 10 residues.

This clonotype showed up many times. The genes are TRBV7-8 and TRBJ2-1; 9 nucleotides align to TRBD2. CDR1 and CDR2 from the germline V gene are SGHVS and FQNEAQ. The CDR3 runs 16 residues. After removal of 4 bases from V and 2 bases from J, the junction contained 6 bases not matched to a gene. CDR3 amino acids: CASSSHAGGPYNEQFF. The CDR3 DNA is TGTGCCAGCAGCTCGCACGCGGGAGGGCCCTACAATGAGCAGTTCTTC.

This clonotype showed up many times. This chain connects TRBV3-1 to TRBJ2-5, with a weak D call TRBD1 (5 bases). This CDR3 comprises 14 residues. Germline V gives CDR1 LGHDT, CDR2 YNNKEL (reference sequence). V was clipped by 4 bases and J by 4 bases, with 13 bases between them. CDR3 bases: TGTGCCAGCAGCCGCCGACAGAGGAGAGAGACCCAGTACTTC. The encoded protein is CASSRRQRRETQYF.

This clonotype was seen only a few times. V usage is TRBV6-5 and J usage is TRBJ1-3; TRBD1 is a possible D gene (6 bases). This CDR3 comprises 13 residues. V shed 2 bases and J shed 4 bases, with 6 bases lying between them. CDR1 and CDR2 (germline): MNHEY, SVGAGI. In nucleotides, the CDR3 is TGTGCCAGCAGTTACGACAGGGGAAACACCATATATTTT. The encoded protein is CASSYDRGNTIYF.

The table lists this clonotype with a few counts. The chain has TRBV4-3 and TRBJ2-7, with 7 nucleotides matching TRBD2. The V and J ends lost 0 bases and 1 base, in that order; junction bases with no gene match: 9. The CDR3 has 17 residues. Germline V gives CDR1 LGHNA, CDR2 YSLEER. CDR3 coding DNA: TGCGCCAGCAGCCAAGACTTGGGCGGGAGCGTTTCCTACGAGCAGTACTTC. Translated: CASSQDLGGSVSYEQYF.

Only a few counts were recorded for this clonotype. This chain joins TRBV6-2 or TRBV6-3 and TRBJ2-1; D not certain. Germline V gene data show CDR1 as MNHEY and CDR2 as SVGEGT. V lost 0 bases and J 12 bases, leaving 12 bases between the germline ends. CDR3 length: 13 residues. The CDR3 spells CASSYSKSNWQFF. Written as DNA, the CDR3 is TGTGCCAGCAGTTACTCGAAGTCGAACTGGCAGTTCTTC.